The next 27 T cell receptor beta chains were all read from a single sample in a study of OX40 agonist ivuxolimab in advanced cancers. TCRdb's copy holds only in-frame clones and misses some; the assay was immunoSEQ multiplex PCR. The sample has roughly 35,000 clones, about 90% seen once. The starting material was CD4+ or CD8+ T cells sorted from blood, obtained in a trial of the OX40 agonist ivuxolimab. These receptors were obtained from an adult with an advanced solid tumor such as melanoma, head and neck, liver or kidney cancer.

V and J are TRBV2 and TRBJ2-1, with D perhaps given as TRBD1 or TRBD2 (7 bases each). CDR1 is SNHLY and CDR2 is FYNNEI in the germline V gene. V was trimmed by 9 bases and J by 0 bases, leaving 15 bases between them. The CDR3 totals 15 residues. The CDR3: CARAGQSYSYNEQFF. In DNA, the CDR3 is TGTGCCAGAGCGGGACAGTCCTACTCCTACAATGAGCAGTTCTTC.

This clone was observed a single time. The chain joins TRBV6-5 to TRBJ2-5; 9 bases line up with TRBD2. The germline V gene encodes CDR1 MNHEY and CDR2 SVGAGI. V gave up 2 bases and J gave up 5 bases; unmatched junction bases: 6. This CDR3 region has 15 residues. CDR3: CASSYQRLAEETQYF. CDR3 coding DNA: TGTGCCAGCAGTTACCAGAGACTAGCGGAGGAGACCCAGTACTTC.

The rearrangement uses TRBV28 and TRBJ2-7; no reliable D call. This CDR3 is 14 amino acids long. V lost 7 bases and J 3 bases, leaving 16 bases between the germline ends. CDR1 MDHEN and CDR2 SYDVKM come from the germline V gene. CDR3 sequence reads: CASTHFLHDYEQYF. Written as DNA, the CDR3 is TGTGCCAGCACCCACTTCTTACACGACTACGAGCAGTACTTC.

On this clone itself: Other nucleotide sequences in the sample specify the same CDR3. The rearrangement links TRBV6-5 to TRBJ1-5; no definite D call. The CDR3 totals 15 residues. V shed 0 bases and J shed 5 bases, with 11 bases lying between them. Germline lookup yields CDR1 MNHEY and CDR2 SVGAGI. As DNA, the CDR3 is TGTGCCAGCAGTTACTCGAGAGGGCCCCATCAGCCCCAGCATTTT. Residues: CASSYSRGPHQPQHF.

As for this clone: The junction and the germline gene differ at one end; a read error may be behind it. The V gene is TRBV28, the J gene TRBJ2-7, with a tentative D call TRBD2 (5 bases). Germline values: CDR1 MDHEN, CDR2 SYDVKM. This CDR3 is 14 amino acids long. The CDR3 protein is CASTHFLHDYEQCF. The DNA for the CDR3 is TGTGCCAGCACCCACTTCTTACACGACTACGAGCAGTGCTTC.

In this sample, this clone turned up once. The J gene is TRBJ2-7, the V gene TRBV5-6, with D unclear. Germline CDR1 is SGHDT and CDR2 is YYEEEE. Trimming stripped 5 bases from V and 0 bases from J, with 9 bases between. This CDR3 spans 13 amino acids. CDR3 DNA: TGTGCCAGCAGTCGGACGGCCTCCTACGAGCAGTACTTC. This translates into CASSRTASYEQYF.

V and J are TRBV2 and TRBJ2-7, with D possibly being TRBD1 or TRBD2 (5 bases each). Trimming removed 7 bases at V and 2 bases at J, with 9 bases between. CDR3 length: 12 amino acids. CDR1 is SNHLY and CDR2 is FYNNEI in the germline V gene. CDR3 in DNA: TGTGCCAGCATTTGGGGGACCTACGAGCAGTACTTC. It encodes CASIWGTYEQYF.

The rearrangement links TRBV27 to TRBJ2-2; 12 nucleotides line up with TRBD2. The length of the CDR3 is 15 residues. The V gene end was trimmed by 7 bases and the J gene end by 7 bases; junction bases not matched to a gene: 7. The V gene's germline CDR1 is MNHEY and CDR2 SMNVEV (reference sequence). The CDR3 reads CASTLAGGPGGELFF. CDR3 sequence (DNA): TGTGCCAGCACTCTAGCGGGAGGGCCGGGCGGGGAGCTGTTTTTT.

The V gene is TRBV28, the J gene TRBJ2-1; 7 bases are a match to TRBD2. With V trimmed by 7 bases and J by 4 bases, 7 bases remained unmatched. Germline assignment: CDR1 MDHEN and CDR2 SYDVKM. The CDR3 runs to 14 residues. The CDR3 nucleotides read TGTGCCAGCAAGCGGGGTGGGTCATACAATGAGCAGTTCTTC. Protein product: CASKRGGSYNEQFF.

This chain links TRBV30 with TRBJ2-1, with 10 bases identical to TRBD2. Germline CDR1 GTSNPN, CDR2 SVGIG (reference sequence). J was trimmed by 4 bases and V by 0 bases; bases with no gene match: 0. The CDR3 sequence is 14 residues long. The CDR3 sequence is CAWSVLAGYNEQFF. CDR3 in DNA: TGTGCCTGGAGTGTACTAGCGGGATACAATGAGCAGTTCTTC.

J is TRBJ2-7 and V is TRBV9, with a possible D match to TRBD2 (5 bases). CDR1 SGDLS and CDR2 YYNGEE come from the germline V gene. This CDR3 is 15 amino acids long. V lost 4 bases to trimming and J lost 3 bases, with 17 bases between them. CDR3 loop: CASSTADFSFYEQYF. CDR3 coding DNA: TGTGCCAGCAGCACGGCGGACTTTTCCTTCTACGAGCAGTACTTC.

The chain combines TRBV11-2 with TRBJ2-1, with D possibly matching TRBD1 (5 bases). This CDR3 contains 17 residues. Between the trimmed V and J ends, which lost 3 bases and 4 bases, there was a span of 19 bases. Looked up from germline, CDR1 is SGHAT and CDR2 is FQNNGV. The DNA of the CDR3 is TGTGCCAGCAGCTTCCATCACTTCGACAGACAATACAATGAGCAGTTCTTC. Its translation is CASSFHHFDRQYNEQFF. Complete variable domain (other parts from reference TRBV11-2 and TRBJ2-1): EAGVAQSPRYKIIEKRQSVAFWCNPISGHATLYWYQQILGQGPKLLIQFQNNGVVDDSQLPKDRFSAERLKGVDSTLKIQPAKLEDSAVYLCASSFHHFDRQYNEQFFGPGTRLTVL.

This chain links TRBV7-9 with TRBJ2-7; 8 nucleotides align to TRBD1. Germline CDR1 is SEHNR and CDR2 is FQNEAQ (reference sequence). CDR3 length: 14 residues. J lost 4 bases, V lost 2 bases, and 4 bases had no gene match. CDR3 protein: CASSLTGGSYEQYF. The CDR3 region has the DNA TGTGCCAGCAGCTTAACAGGGGGTTCGTACGAGCAGTACTTC.

V is TRBV9 and J is TRBJ2-6; weak D call: TRBD2 (5 bases). V gave up 0 bases and J gave up 4 bases, with 11 bases separating them. There are 16 residues in the CDR3. Germline V lookup: CDR1 SGDLS, CDR2 YYNGEE. For the CDR3, the DNA is TGTGCCAGCAGCGTAGATGGGAGTGTCGGGGCCAACGTCCTGACTTTC. It is translated as CASSVDGSVGANVLTF.

The CDR3 DNA sequence: TGCGCCAGCAGCCCCCTGGTCCATGAGCAGTTCTTC. Protein product: CASSPLVHEQFF. The chain has TRBV10-1 and TRBJ2-1, with D unclear. The V end lost 6 bases, the J end lost 8 bases, and 11 bases lay between the germline ends. Looked up from germline, CDR1 is WNHNN and CDR2 is SYGVQD (reference sequence). This CDR3 has 12 amino acids.

This clone was detected once. The chain employs TRBV11-2 and TRBJ2-2; 15 bases align to TRBD2. The junction had 8 bases not matched to a gene; V was cut back by 8 bases and J by 4 bases. Per germline, CDR1 SGHAT and CDR2 FQNNGV. This CDR3 region has 17 residues. CDR3 sequence: CASRLWTSGRGTGELFF. The CDR3 DNA reads as TGTGCCAGCCGCCTCTGGACTAGCGGGAGGGGCACCGGGGAGCTGTTTTTT.

This clone was observed a single time. The rearrangement uses TRBV6-6 and TRBJ1-5; weak D call: TRBD1 (6 bases). Trimming removed 2 bases at V and 3 bases at J, with 11 bases between. This CDR3 has 15 residues. Germline values: CDR1 MNHNY, CDR2 SVGAGI (reference sequence). CDR3 residues: CASSYPDSDNQPQHF. The CDR3 region has the DNA TGTGCCAGCAGTTACCCGGACAGCGACAATCAGCCCCAGCATTTT.

The chain employs TRBV27 and TRBJ2-7; 8 bases line up with TRBD1. The junction had 6 bases not matched to a gene; V was cut back by 5 bases and J by 0 bases. The germline V gene encodes CDR1 MNHEY and CDR2 SMNVEV (reference sequence). This CDR3 is 15 amino acids long. CDR3 sequence: CASSGQGATSYEQYF. The CDR3 DNA is TGTGCCAGCAGTGGCCAGGGGGCGACCTCCTACGAGCAGTACTTC.

This clone was seen only once. The chain is built from TRBV12-5 and TRBJ2-6; D not certain. The CDR3 loop spans 17 amino acids. Trimming took 9 bases from V and 4 from J, leaving 22 bases between them. The germline V gene encodes CDR1 LGHNT and CDR2 FRNRAP. The CDR3 is CARSTPGPRRGANVLTF. The CDR3 nucleotides are TGTGCTAGATCGACACCGGGTCCTAGGCGGGGGGCCAACGTCCTGACTTTC. The whole variable domain, remainder taken from reference TRBV12-5 and TRBJ2-6, is DARVTQTPRHKVTEMGQEVTMRCQPILGHNTVFWYRQTMMQGLELLAYFRNRAPLDDSGMPKDRFSAEMPDATLATLKIQPSEPRDSAVYFCARSTPGPRRGANVLTFGAGSRLTVL.

V usage is TRBV5-1 and J usage is TRBJ1-1, with D perhaps matching TRBD1 (6 bases). This CDR3 contains 16 residues. Germline lookup yields CDR1 SGHRS and CDR2 YFSETQ. Trimming pared 1 base from V and 3 bases from J, leaving 16 bases between. This CDR3 reads CASSLRTEAWDTEAFF. The CDR3 DNA follows: TGCGCCAGCAGCTTGAGGACAGAAGCTTGGGACACTGAAGCTTTCTTT.

The rearrangement uses TRBV4-1 and TRBJ2-7; D gene ambiguous. Germline CDR1 and CDR2: MGHRA and YSYEKL. This CDR3 comprises 14 residues. Deletions cut 1 base from V and 4 bases from J, with 11 bases between. This CDR3 reads CASSQGNGGYEQYF. Written as DNA, the CDR3 is TGCGCCAGCAGCCAAGGAAATGGTGGGTACGAGCAGTACTTC.

The gene calls are TRBV21-1 and TRBJ2-3; TRBD2 is the table's D call, not checked against the DNA. TRBV21-1 is designated a pseudogene. The CDR3 spans 16 residues. The CDR3 reads CASSKAGGRVADTQYF. The DNA for the CDR3 is TGTGCCAGCAGCAAAGCGGGCGGGAGGGTAGCAGATACGCAGTATTTT.

This clone was recorded only once. This rearrangement joins TRBV19 to TRBJ1-5, with TRBD1 as a possible D gene (5 bases). With 7 bases removed from V and 0 bases from J, the gap between germline ends came to 13 bases. CDR3 size: 15 residues. Germline CDR1 LNHDA, CDR2 SQIVND (reference sequence). CDR3 amino acids: CASKVGGYSNQPQHF. DNA for the CDR3: TGTGCCAGTAAAGTTGGGGGGTATAGCAATCAGCCCCAGCATTTT.

This sequence joins TRBV5-4 and TRBJ2-1, with a weak D call TRBD1 (8 bases). The CDR3 has 15 residues. V dropped 4 bases and J dropped 8 bases, with 19 bases sitting between them. CDR1 is SGHNT, CDR2 YYREEE, per germline (reference sequence). In DNA, the CDR3 is TGTGCCAGCAGCAGGGGCACAGGGGGGGTTGATGAGCAGTTCTTC. Translation gives CASSRGTGGVDEQFF.

J is TRBJ2-7 and V is TRBV30; 10 bases match TRBD1. The germline V gene encodes CDR1 GTSNPN and CDR2 SVGIG (reference sequence). The V and J ends lost 2 bases and 0 bases, in that order; junction bases with no gene match: 7. The CDR3 is 16 amino acids. Written as DNA, the CDR3 is TGTGCCTGGAGTTACTTCGGGACAGGGGCCTCCTACGAGCAGTACTTC. Translating it yields CAWSYFGTGASYEQYF.

The chain employs TRBV27 and TRBJ2-2; 8 bases align to TRBD2. Germline V gives CDR1 MNHEY, CDR2 SMNVEV (reference sequence). J lost 1 base, V lost 5 bases, and 12 bases had no gene match. This CDR3 contains 18 residues. In nucleotides, the CDR3 is TGTGCCAGCAGTCCGTGGGCTAGCGGGTACATGAACACCGGGGAGCTGTTTTTT. Translated, it gives CASSPWASGYMNTGELFF.

This clone was found once. This chain connects TRBV6-5 to TRBJ2-7; the D is unclear. The CDR3 runs to 14 residues. The germline V gene has CDR1 MNHEY and CDR2 SVGAGI. Trimming pared 0 bases from V and 2 bases from J, leaving 8 bases between. DNA for the CDR3: TGTGCCAGCAGTTACTCCGGGTCAGCCTACGAGCAGTACTTC. Encoded protein: CASSYSGSAYEQYF.